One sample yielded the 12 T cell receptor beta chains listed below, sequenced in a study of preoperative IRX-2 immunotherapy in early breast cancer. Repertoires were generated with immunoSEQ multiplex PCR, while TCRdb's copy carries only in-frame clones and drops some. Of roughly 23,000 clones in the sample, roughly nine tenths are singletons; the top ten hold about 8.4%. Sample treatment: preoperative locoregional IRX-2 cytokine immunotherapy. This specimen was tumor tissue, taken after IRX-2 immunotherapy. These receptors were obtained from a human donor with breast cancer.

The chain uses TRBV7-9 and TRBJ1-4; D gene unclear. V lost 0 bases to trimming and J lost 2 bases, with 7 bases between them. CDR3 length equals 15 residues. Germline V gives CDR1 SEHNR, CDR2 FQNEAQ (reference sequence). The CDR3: CASSLATGTNEKLFF. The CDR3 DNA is TGTGCCAGCAGCTTAGCGACGGGTACTAATGAAAAACTGTTTTTT.

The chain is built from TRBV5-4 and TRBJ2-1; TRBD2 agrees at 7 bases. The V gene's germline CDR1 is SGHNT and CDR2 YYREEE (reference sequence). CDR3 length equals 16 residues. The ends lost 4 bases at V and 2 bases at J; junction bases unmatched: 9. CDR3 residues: CASSGATSRAYNEQFF. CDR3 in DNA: TGTGCCAGCAGCGGGGCGACTAGCCGGGCCTACAATGAGCAGTTCTTC.

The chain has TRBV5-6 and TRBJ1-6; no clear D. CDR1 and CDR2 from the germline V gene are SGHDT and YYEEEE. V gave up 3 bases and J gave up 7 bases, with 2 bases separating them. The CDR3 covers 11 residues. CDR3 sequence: CASSSNSPLHF. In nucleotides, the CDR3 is TGTGCCAGCAGCTCAAATTCACCCCTCCACTTT.

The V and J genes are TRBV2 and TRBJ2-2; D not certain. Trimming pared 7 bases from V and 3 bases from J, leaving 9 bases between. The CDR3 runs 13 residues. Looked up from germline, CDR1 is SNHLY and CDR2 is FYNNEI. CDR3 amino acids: CASIKTHTGELFF. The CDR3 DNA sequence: TGTGCCAGCATTAAGACGCACACCGGGGAGCTGTTTTTT.

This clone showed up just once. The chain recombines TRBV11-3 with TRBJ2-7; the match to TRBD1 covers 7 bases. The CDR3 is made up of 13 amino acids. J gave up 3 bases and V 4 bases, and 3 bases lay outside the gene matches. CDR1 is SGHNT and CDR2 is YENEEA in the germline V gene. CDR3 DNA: TGTGCCAGCAGCTCATCAGGGGGCTACGAGCAGTACTTC. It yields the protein CASSSSGGYEQYF.

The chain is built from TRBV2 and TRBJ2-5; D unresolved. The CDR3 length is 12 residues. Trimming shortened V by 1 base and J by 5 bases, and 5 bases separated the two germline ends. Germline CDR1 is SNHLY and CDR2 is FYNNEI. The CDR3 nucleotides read TGTGCCAGCAGTGAAGGGCACGAGACCCAGTACTTC. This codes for CASSEGHETQYF.

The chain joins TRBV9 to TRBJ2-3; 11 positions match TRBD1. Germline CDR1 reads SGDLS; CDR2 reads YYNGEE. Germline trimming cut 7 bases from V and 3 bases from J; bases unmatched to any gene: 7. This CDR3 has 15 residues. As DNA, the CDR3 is TGTGCCAGCCATCGGGGGACAGGGGGTACAGATACGCAGTATTTT. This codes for CASHRGTGGTDTQYF.

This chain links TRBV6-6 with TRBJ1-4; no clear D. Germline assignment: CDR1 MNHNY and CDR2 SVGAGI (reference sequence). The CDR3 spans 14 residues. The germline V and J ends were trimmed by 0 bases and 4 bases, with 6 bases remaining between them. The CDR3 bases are TGTGCCAGCAGTTACTCGAGCGTTAATGAAAAACTGTTTTTT. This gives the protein CASSYSSVNEKLFF.

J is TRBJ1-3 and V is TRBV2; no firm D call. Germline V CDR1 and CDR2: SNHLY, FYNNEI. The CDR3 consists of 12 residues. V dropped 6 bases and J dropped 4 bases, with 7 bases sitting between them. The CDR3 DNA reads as TGTGCCAGCAGGTACCACGGAAACACCATATATTTT. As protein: CASRYHGNTIYF.

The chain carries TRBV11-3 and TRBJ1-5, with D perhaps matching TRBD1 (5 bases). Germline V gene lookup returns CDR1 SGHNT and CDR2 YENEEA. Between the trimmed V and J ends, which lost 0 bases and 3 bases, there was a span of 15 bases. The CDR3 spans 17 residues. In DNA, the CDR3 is TGTGCCAGCAGCTTAGATCCAGGGCAGGGTCCCAATCAGCCCCAGCATTTT. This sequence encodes CASSLDPGQGPNQPQHF. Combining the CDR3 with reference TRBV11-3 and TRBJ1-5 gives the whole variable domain EAGVVQSPRYKIIEKKQPVAFWCNPISGHNTLYWYLQNLGQGPELLIRYENEEAVDDSQLPKDRFSAERLKGVDSTLKIQPAELGDSAVYLCASSLDPGQGPNQPQHFGDGTRLSIL.

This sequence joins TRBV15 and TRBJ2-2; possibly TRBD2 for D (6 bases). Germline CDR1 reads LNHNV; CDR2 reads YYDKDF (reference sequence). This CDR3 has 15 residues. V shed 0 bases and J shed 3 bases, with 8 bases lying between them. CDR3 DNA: TGTGCCACCAGCAGAGAGACTAGTTACACCGGGGAGCTGTTTTTT. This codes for CATSRETSYTGELFF.

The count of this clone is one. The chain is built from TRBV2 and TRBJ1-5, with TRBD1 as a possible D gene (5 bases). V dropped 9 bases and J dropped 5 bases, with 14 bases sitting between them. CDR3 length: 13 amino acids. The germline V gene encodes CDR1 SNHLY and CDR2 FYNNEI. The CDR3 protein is CARGTAQDQPQHF. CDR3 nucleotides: TGTGCCAGAGGGACCGCCCAGGATCAGCCCCAGCATTTT.